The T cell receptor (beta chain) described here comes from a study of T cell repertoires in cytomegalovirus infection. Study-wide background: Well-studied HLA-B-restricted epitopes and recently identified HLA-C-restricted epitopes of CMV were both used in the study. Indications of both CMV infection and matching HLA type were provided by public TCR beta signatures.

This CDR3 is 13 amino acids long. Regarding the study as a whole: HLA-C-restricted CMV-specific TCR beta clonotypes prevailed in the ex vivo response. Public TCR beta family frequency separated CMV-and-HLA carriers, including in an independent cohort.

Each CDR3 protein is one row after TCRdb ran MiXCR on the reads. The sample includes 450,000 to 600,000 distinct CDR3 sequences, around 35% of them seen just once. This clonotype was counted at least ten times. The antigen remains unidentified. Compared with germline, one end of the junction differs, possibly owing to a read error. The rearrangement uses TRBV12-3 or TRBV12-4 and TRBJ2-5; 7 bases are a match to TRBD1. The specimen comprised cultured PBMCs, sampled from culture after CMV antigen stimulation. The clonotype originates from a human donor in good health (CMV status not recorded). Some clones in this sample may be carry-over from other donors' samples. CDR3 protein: CASSLQGQETQYF. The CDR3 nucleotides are TGCGCCAGCAGCCTACAGGGGCAAGAGACCCAGTACTTC.